Listed here are 6 T cell receptor beta chains from one sample, sequenced in a study of post-analysis software for immune sequencing data. General study results and limits: TRBV segments more frequent in patients than in controls numbered several and included TRBV5-6, TRBV5-1 and TRBV20-1.

The antigens these receptors bind are not known. Unique molecular identifiers were built into the TCR beta cDNA libraries. TCRdb redid the calling of the PCR reads with MiXCR, one entry per CDR3 protein. The sample carries 600,000 to 750,000 distinct CDR3 sequences, 55% to 60% recorded once. Sequenced input: blood. Receptor source: a girl aged 2-9 years with multiple sclerosis.

The V gene is TRBV7-6, the J gene TRBJ2-3, with 9 bases lining up with TRBD2. The length of the CDR3 is 16 residues. Trimming cost V 2 bases and J 6 bases; bases outside gene matches: 9. Germline V lookup: CDR1 SGHVS, CDR2 FNYEAQ. The DNA of the CDR3 is TGTGCCAGCAGCTTAAGACTAGCGGAGAGGGCGGATACGCAGTATTTT. Its translation is CASSLRLAERADTQYF.

The chain uses TRBV6-1 and TRBJ2-5; D might be TRBD1 or TRBD2, each matching 6 bases. The CDR3 is 13 residues long. CDR1 is MNHNS and CDR2 is SASEGT in the germline V gene. Trimming took off 6 bases at V and 5 bases at J, with 13 bases between the two ends. The CDR3 DNA follows: TGTGCCAGCAGAAGGGGGGTCGAGGAGACCCAGTACTTC. Its translation is CASRRGVEETQYF.

This chain links TRBV4-2 with TRBJ2-1, with TRBD2 identical over 11 bases. Germline V CDR1 and CDR2: LGHNA, YNFKEQ. V lost 6 bases to trimming and J lost 2 bases; unmatched junction nucleotides: 3. The length of the CDR3 is 15 residues. The DNA for the CDR3 is TGTGCCAGCAGGCAACTAGCGGGGGCCTACAATGAGCAGTTCTTC. As protein: CASRQLAGAYNEQFF.

J is TRBJ2-1 and V is TRBV12-3 or TRBV12-4; D perhaps matches TRBD2 (7 bases). V lost 1 base to trimming and J lost 12 bases, with 16 bases between them. The length of the CDR3 is 14 residues. CDR3 sequence: CASSLGFGGGGQFF. Written as DNA, the CDR3 is TGTGCCAGCAGTTTAGGTTTTGGGGGCGGGGGGCAGTTCTTC.

This clonotype has more than one count but fewer than ten. The chain carries TRBV6-5 and TRBJ2-3, with 8 bases identical to TRBD1. The CDR3 extends over 15 amino acids. Germline V gene sequence: CDR1 MNHEY, CDR2 SVGAGI. Trimming removed 6 bases from V and 4 bases from J; junction bases left unmatched: 9. The CDR3 DNA reads as TGTGCCAGCAGGACGGGGACAGGTGTATCAGATACGCAGTATTTT. Protein product: CASRTGTGVSDTQYF.

This chain connects TRBV5-6 to TRBJ2-3; 7 bases map to TRBD2. The CDR3 totals 16 residues. V gave up 4 bases and J gave up 3 bases; unmatched junction bases: 11. CDR1 and CDR2 from the germline V gene are SGHDT and YYEEEE. CDR3 bases: TGTGCCAGCAGCGGAGAAGTCGGACTAGAAACAGATACGCAGTATTTT. The encoded protein is CASSGEVGLETDTQYF.